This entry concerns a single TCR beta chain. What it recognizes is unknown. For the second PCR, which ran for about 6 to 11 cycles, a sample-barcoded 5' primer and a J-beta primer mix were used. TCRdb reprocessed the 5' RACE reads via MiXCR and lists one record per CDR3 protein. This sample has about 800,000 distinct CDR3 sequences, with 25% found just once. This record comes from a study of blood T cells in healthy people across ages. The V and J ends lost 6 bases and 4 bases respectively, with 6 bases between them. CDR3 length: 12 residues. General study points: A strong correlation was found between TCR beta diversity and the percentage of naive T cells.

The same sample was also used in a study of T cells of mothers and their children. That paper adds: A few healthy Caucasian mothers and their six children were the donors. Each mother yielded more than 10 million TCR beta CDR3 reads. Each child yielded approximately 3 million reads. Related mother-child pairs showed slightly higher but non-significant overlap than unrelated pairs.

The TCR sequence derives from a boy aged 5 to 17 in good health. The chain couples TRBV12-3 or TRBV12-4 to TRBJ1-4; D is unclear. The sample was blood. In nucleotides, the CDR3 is TGTGCCAGCAGGGACCTTAATGAAAAACTGTTTTTT. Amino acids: CASRDLNEKLFF.